This T cell receptor beta chain comes out of a study of shared clonotypes between healthy human individuals. A deep-level run was used for the assay. Using immunoSEQ multiplex PCR, the repertoire was profiled, and TCRdb retains in-frame clones only, with some absent. This repertoire shows about half a million clones, roughly 77% found once; its top ten account for around 13%. This clone was seen a single time. The antigen is not known. After removal of 3 bases from V and 7 bases from J, the junction contained 5 bases not matched to a gene. The CDR3 runs 14 residues. The V gene's germline CDR1 is LNHDA and CDR2 SQIVND (reference sequence). Study findings and constraints: Sequencing depth was expected to influence donor clonotype sharing.

The chain links TRBV19 to TRBJ2-2, with 7 bases identical to TRBD1. The receptor was isolated from a woman aged 40 to 55 in good health. Some clones in this sample may be carry-over from other donors' samples. The sequenced material came from PBMCs. CDR3 residues: CASSIQTGVGELFF. CDR3 coding DNA: TGTGCCAGTAGTATCCAAACAGGGGTCGGGGAGCTGTTTTTT.